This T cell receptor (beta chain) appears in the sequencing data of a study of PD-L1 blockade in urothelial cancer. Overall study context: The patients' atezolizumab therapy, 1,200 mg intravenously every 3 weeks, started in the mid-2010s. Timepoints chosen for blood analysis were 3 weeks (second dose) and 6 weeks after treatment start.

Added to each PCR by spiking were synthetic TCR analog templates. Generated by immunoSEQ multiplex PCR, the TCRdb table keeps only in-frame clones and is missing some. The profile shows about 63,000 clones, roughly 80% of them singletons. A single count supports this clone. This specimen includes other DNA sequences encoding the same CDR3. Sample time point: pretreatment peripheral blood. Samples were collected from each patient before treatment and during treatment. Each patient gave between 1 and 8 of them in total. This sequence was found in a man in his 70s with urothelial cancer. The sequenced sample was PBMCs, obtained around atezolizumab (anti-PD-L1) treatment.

Here the CDR3 reads CASSPGGGNQPQHF. The CDR3 bases are TGTGCCAGCTCACCGGGAGGGGGGAATCAGCCCCAGCATTTT. The chain recombines TRBV18 with TRBJ1-5, with a possible D match to TRBD1 (6 bases). Germline V gene lookup returns CDR1 KGHSH and CDR2 LQKENI. The CDR3 has 14 residues. Trimming removed 3 bases at V and 4 bases at J, with 10 bases between.